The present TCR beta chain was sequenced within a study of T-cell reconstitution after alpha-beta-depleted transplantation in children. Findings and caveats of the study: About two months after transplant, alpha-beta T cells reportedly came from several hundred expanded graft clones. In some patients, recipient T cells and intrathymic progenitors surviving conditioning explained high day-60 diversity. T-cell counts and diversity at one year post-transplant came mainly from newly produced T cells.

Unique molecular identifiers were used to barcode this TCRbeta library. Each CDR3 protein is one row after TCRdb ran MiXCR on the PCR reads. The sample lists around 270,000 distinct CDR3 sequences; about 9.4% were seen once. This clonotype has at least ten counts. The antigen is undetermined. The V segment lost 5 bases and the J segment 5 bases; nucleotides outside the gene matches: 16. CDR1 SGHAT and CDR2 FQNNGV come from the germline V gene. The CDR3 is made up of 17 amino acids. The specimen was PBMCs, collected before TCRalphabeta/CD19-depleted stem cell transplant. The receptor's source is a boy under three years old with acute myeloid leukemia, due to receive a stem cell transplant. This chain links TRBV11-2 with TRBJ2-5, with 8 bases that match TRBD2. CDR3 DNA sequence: TGTGCCAGCAGCCCCCCTAACCCAGCGGGAGTAGAGGAGACCCAGTACTTC. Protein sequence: CASSPPNPAGVEETQYF.